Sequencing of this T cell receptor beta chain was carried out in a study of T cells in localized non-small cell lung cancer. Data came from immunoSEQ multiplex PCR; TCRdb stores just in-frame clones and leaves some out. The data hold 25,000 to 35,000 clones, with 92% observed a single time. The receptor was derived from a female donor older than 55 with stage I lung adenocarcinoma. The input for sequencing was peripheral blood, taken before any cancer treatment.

CDR3 region: CASSLGDMNTEAFF. The CDR3, as DNA: TGTGCCAGCAGCTTAGGAGATATGAACACTGAAGCTTTCTTT. J is TRBJ1-1 and V is TRBV7-9; D gene ambiguous. Trimming took off 1 base at V and 0 bases at J, with 6 bases between the two ends. CDR1 and CDR2 (germline): SEHNR, FQNEAQ (reference sequence). The CDR3 consists of 14 residues.